These 28 T cell receptor beta chains originate from one sample sequenced in a study of T-cell reconstitution after alpha-beta-depleted transplantation in children. Library preparation (for TCRbeta) was performed with unique molecular identifiers. TCRdb re-called the PCR reads through MiXCR, storing one row per CDR3 protein. The sample lists a few hundred thousand distinct CDR3 sequences, under 13% occurring once. The source material was PBMCs from the stem cell graft donor, sampled from the stem cell graft. These TCRs come from a human donor who donated a stem cell graft to a child with acute lymphoblastic leukemia.

This clonotype was recorded many times. The CDR3 sequence is CASSSSGGYEKLFF. DNA for the CDR3: TGCGCCAGCAGTTCCTCAGGGGGCTATGAAAAACTGTTTTTT. The V call is TRBV5-1, the J call TRBJ1-4, with 8 positions matching TRBD1. V lost 5 bases, J lost 6 bases, and 6 bases stayed unmatched. This CDR3 comprises 14 residues. Germline V gene lookup returns CDR1 SGHRS and CDR2 YFSETQ.

This clonotype has a handful of counts. The chain joins TRBV11-3 to TRBJ2-2; 9 nucleotides line up with TRBD1. This CDR3 is 16 amino acids long. Germline CDR1 is SGHNT and CDR2 is YENEEA. V was pared by 6 bases and J by 2 bases, with 7 bases of the junction left unmatched. The CDR3 sequence is CASRIGGQGNTGELFF. The DNA of the CDR3 is TGTGCCAGCAGAATAGGGGGACAGGGAAACACCGGGGAGCTGTTTTTT.

CDR3 protein: CASSPHRDRGNNEQFF. The CDR3 region has the DNA TGCGCCAGCAGCCCACACCGGGACAGGGGCAACAATGAGCAGTTCTTC. This chain joins TRBV5-1 and TRBJ2-1; 10 bases agree with TRBD1. In germline, CDR1 is SGHRS, CDR2 YFSETQ. J lost 5 bases, V lost 4 bases, and 9 bases had no gene match. The CDR3 runs 16 residues.

This clonotype came up once. A single base separates this from a much larger clone, so it may be a read error. This chain's CDR3 is CATSRDLELWAYGYTF. DNA of the CDR3: TGTGCCACCAGCAGAGATCTCGAACTATGGGCCTATGGCTACACCTTC. The chain links TRBV15 to TRBJ1-2; no definite D call. The CDR3 runs to 16 residues. Trimming cost V 0 bases and J 4 bases, with 15 bases left between them. Germline V gene sequence: CDR1 LNHNV, CDR2 YYDKDF (reference sequence).

This clonotype was seen more than once but under ten times. The J gene is TRBJ2-2, the V gene TRBV12-3 or TRBV12-4, with D possibly matching TRBD2 (6 bases). CDR3 length: 14 residues. V was trimmed by 5 bases and J by 4 bases, leaving 11 bases between them. CDR3 bases: TGTGCCAGCAGTATCGGGGGAACCACCGGGGAGCTGTTTTTT. Protein: CASSIGGTTGELFF.

This clonotype was seen repeatedly, ten times or more. V is TRBV29-1 and J is TRBJ1-1, with D uncertain. The V and J ends lost 0 bases and 2 bases respectively, with 10 bases between them. Germline V lookup: CDR1 SQVTM, CDR2 ANQGSEA. The CDR3 runs 14 residues. In nucleotides, the CDR3 is TGCAGCGTTGAAGATTTAACCATCAACACTGAAGCTTTCTTT. Its translation: CSVEDLTINTEAFF. Variable domain in full (rest from reference TRBV29-1 and TRBJ1-1): SAVISQKPSRDICQRGTSLTIQCQVDSQVTMMFWYRQQPGQSLTLIATANQGSEATYESGFVIDKFPISRPNLTFSTLTVSNMSPEDSSIYLCSVEDLTINTEAFFGQGTRLTVV.

Many counts were recorded for this clonotype. The genes are TRBV5-1 and TRBJ2-7, with 9 bases fitting TRBD1. Germline V lookup: CDR1 SGHRS, CDR2 YFSETQ. The CDR3 loop spans 14 amino acids. With V trimmed by 4 bases and J by 2 bases, 4 bases remained unmatched. Here the CDR3 DNA reads TGCGCCAGCAGCGTGGGACAGGGCACCTACGAGCAGTACTTC. This translates into CASSVGQGTYEQYF.

This clonotype was seen only a few times. The V call is TRBV28, the J call TRBJ2-1; 7 nucleotides align to TRBD2. V dropped 0 bases and J dropped 4; count of bases not matched to a gene: 3. The CDR3 length is 15 residues. The germline gives CDR1 MDHEN, CDR2 SYDVKM. The CDR3, as DNA: TGTGCCAGCAGTTTATGGCTAGCGGAATACAATGAGCAGTTCTTC. Encoded protein: CASSLWLAEYNEQFF.

The chain links TRBV7-2 to TRBJ2-7, with D maybe TRBD1 (6 bases). The germline V gene has CDR1 SGHTA and CDR2 FQGNSA. Trimming left V 5 bases short and J 5 bases short, with 13 bases between. The CDR3 extends over 13 amino acids. The DNA for the CDR3 is TGTGCCAGCAGCCTTAGGGGGACGGACGAGCAGTACTTC. Its protein is CASSLRGTDEQYF.

This clonotype was detected only a few times. The chain carries TRBV7-8 and TRBJ1-1; D ambiguous. CDR3 length: 14 residues. The germline V gene encodes CDR1 SGHVS and CDR2 FQNEAQ. Trimming took off 1 base at V and 4 bases at J, with 10 bases between the two ends. The DNA for the CDR3 is TGTGCCAGCAGCTTAGGGGAAGGTGGCACTGAAGCTTTCTTT. Its translation: CASSLGEGGTEAFF.

This clonotype was counted many times. The chain employs TRBV5-1 and TRBJ2-4; 7 positions match TRBD1. J gave up 8 bases and V 0 bases, and 2 bases lay outside the gene matches. The germline gives CDR1 SGHRS, CDR2 YFSETQ. The CDR3 is made up of 13 amino acids. The CDR3 is CASSLDRGDIQYF. In DNA form, the CDR3 reads TGCGCCAGCAGCTTGGACAGGGGTGACATTCAGTACTTC.

At least ten counts were recorded for this clonotype. The chain joins TRBV27 to TRBJ2-7, with 10 nucleotides matching TRBD1. Per the germline V gene, CDR1 is MNHEY and CDR2 is SMNVEV (reference sequence). V trimming: 5 bases; J trimming: 2 bases; junction bases outside the gene matches: 6. This CDR3 contains 15 residues. CDR3 loop: CASSTPGQGAYEQYF. As DNA, the CDR3 is TGTGCCAGCAGTACGCCCGGACAGGGGGCCTACGAGCAGTACTTC.

The CDR3 loop is CASSELGTGDDEKLFF. For the CDR3, the DNA is TGTGCCAGCAGTGAATTGGGGACAGGGGACGATGAAAAACTGTTTTTT. The V and J genes are TRBV25-1 and TRBJ1-4, with 10 bases lining up with TRBD1. The CDR3 length is 16 residues. The germline CDR1 and CDR2 sequences are MGHDK and SYGVNS. After removal of 1 base from V and 6 bases from J, the junction contained 5 bases not matched to a gene.

The chain combines TRBV15 with TRBJ2-1; D is unclear. With 1 base removed from V and 6 bases from J, the gap between germline ends came to 10 bases. CDR1 and CDR2 (germline): LNHNV, YYDKDF (reference sequence). The CDR3 length is 14 residues. The CDR3 bases are TGTGCCACCAGCAGAGTGGGTTTGGGCAATGAGCAGTTCTTC. It encodes CATSRVGLGNEQFF.

This clonotype was observed a few times. The junction shows a germline mismatch at one end, possibly a read error. The rearrangement uses TRBV7-7 and TRBJ2-3, with D possibly matching TRBD1 (6 bases). There are 17 residues in the CDR3. The V gene's germline CDR1 is SSHAT and CDR2 FNYEAQ (reference sequence). The CDR3, as DNA: TGTGCTAGCAGCCGGGAACAGGGAGCGGTGGGGCCAGATACGCAGTATTTT. Its translation is CASSREQGAVGPDTQYF.

The chain is built from TRBV29-1 and TRBJ2-1, with 8 nucleotides matching TRBD2. The germline gives CDR1 SQVTM, CDR2 ANQGSEA. Losses at the gene ends were 3 bases for V and 4 bases for J; bases not matched to a gene: 5. The CDR3 loop spans 14 amino acids. CDR3 bases: TGCAGCGTTGACGAGCGGGGGCCATACAATGAGCAGTTCTTC. Residues: CSVDERGPYNEQFF.

The genes are TRBV5-1 and TRBJ2-4, with a tentative D call TRBD1 (6 bases). The V and J ends lost 5 bases and 9 bases respectively, with 18 bases between them. CDR3 size: 14 residues. Germline V CDR1 and CDR2: SGHRS, YFSETQ. The CDR3 loop reads CASRLGQSEAIQYF. DNA for the CDR3: TGCGCCAGCAGACTAGGACAGAGCGAGGCCATTCAGTACTTC.

This clonotype has only a few counts. V is TRBV7-9 and J is TRBJ2-1; possibly TRBD2 for D (6 bases). Trimming stripped 0 bases from V and 6 bases from J, with 15 bases between. Germline loops: CDR1 SEHNR, CDR2 FQNEAQ (reference sequence). The CDR3 runs to 16 residues. CDR3 DNA: TGTGCCAGCAGCTTAGCAGCGGGTTGGGCTACCAATGAGCAGTTCTTC. It codes for CASSLAAGWATNEQFF.

This clonotype came up many times. The chain combines TRBV10-3 with TRBJ2-1; D is unresolved. Germline V CDR1 and CDR2: ENHRY, SYGVKD. V dropped 0 bases and J dropped 5 bases, with 11 bases sitting between them. The CDR3 totals 15 residues. The chain's CDR3 is CAISESILKDNEQFF. In nucleotides, the CDR3 is TGTGCCATCAGTGAGTCGATCCTGAAGGACAATGAGCAGTTCTTC.

CDR3 coding DNA: TGTGCCAGCAGTCCCCGACTGACAGGAACTGGGGCTTTCTTT. Encoded protein: CASSPRLTGTGAFF. V gene TRBV12-3 or TRBV12-4 combines with J gene TRBJ1-1; D may be TRBD1 (6 bases). V lost 5 bases and J lost 11, with 21 bases in between. This CDR3 is built from 14 residues.

This clonotype was observed a handful of times. This chain links TRBV2 with TRBJ2-5; 7 bases line up with TRBD2. The length of the CDR3 is 14 residues. Germline assignment: CDR1 SNHLY and CDR2 FYNNEI. Unmatched junction bases numbered 6, after V lost 4 bases and J lost 4 bases. The CDR3 region is CASSGTGGGETQYF. CDR3 DNA: TGTGCCAGCAGTGGGACGGGCGGGGGAGAGACCCAGTACTTC.

The chain has TRBV20-1 and TRBJ1-5; D is unclear. The V end lost 3 bases, the J end lost 6 bases, and 6 bases lay between the germline ends. Germline CDR1 and CDR2: DFQATT and SNEGSKA (reference sequence). This CDR3 is 11 amino acids long. In DNA form, the CDR3 reads TGCAGTGCTAGTCTCGGTCAGCCCCAGCATTTT. As protein: CSASLGQPQHF.

The V and J genes are TRBV7-2 and TRBJ2-1; 7 bases line up with TRBD1. Germline CDR1 SGHTA, CDR2 FQGNSA. V was clipped by 5 bases and J by 4 bases; unmatched bases: 8. The CDR3 totals 15 residues. The CDR3 sequence: CASSRRDSPYNEQFF. The CDR3 nucleotides are TGTGCCAGCAGCCGCCGGGACAGTCCTTACAATGAGCAGTTCTTC.

The chain has TRBV30 and TRBJ1-1; no reliable D call. CDR3 length equals 12 residues. Deletions cut 4 bases from V and 11 bases from J, with 17 bases between. The V gene's germline CDR1 is GTSNPN and CDR2 SVGIG (reference sequence). The CDR3 loop reads CAWKGGPAVAFF. In nucleotides, the CDR3 is TGTGCCTGGAAAGGAGGCCCGGCGGTTGCTTTCTTT.

This clonotype was observed a few times. This chain joins TRBV29-1 and TRBJ1-2; 7 bases line up with TRBD1. The CDR3 extends over 13 amino acids. CDR1 is SQVTM, CDR2 ANQGSEA, per germline. V shed 1 base and J 4 bases; nucleotides not matched to a gene: 3. The CDR3 region is CSVEARGVYGYTF. CDR3 in DNA: TGCAGCGTTGAAGCCAGGGGGGTCTATGGCTACACCTTC.

Only a few counts were recorded for this clonotype. The chain is built from TRBV3-1 and TRBJ2-7; D uncertain. The germline V gene has CDR1 LGHDT and CDR2 YNNKEL (reference sequence). The CDR3 has 15 residues. V lost 1 base, J lost 0 bases, and 10 bases lay in between. The CDR3 loop is CASSQVSALSYEQYF. In DNA form, the CDR3 reads TGTGCCAGCAGCCAAGTGTCGGCCCTCTCCTACGAGCAGTACTTC.

This clonotype appeared a few times. The chain joins TRBV7-6 to TRBJ2-7, with 8 bases aligning to TRBD1. V was clipped by 1 base and J by 0 bases; unmatched bases: 2. This CDR3 contains 15 residues. CDR1 and CDR2 from the germline V gene are SGHVS and FNYEAQ. DNA of the CDR3: TGTGCCAGCAGCTTAGGCGGGACAGGCTCCTACGAGCAGTACTTC. As protein: CASSLGGTGSYEQYF.

The chain is built from TRBV5-5 and TRBJ2-1; 7 bases align to TRBD1. CDR3 length equals 13 residues. V lost 3 bases to trimming and J lost 5 bases; unmatched junction nucleotides: 2. Germline V lookup: CDR1 SGHKS, CDR2 YYEKEE (reference sequence). The CDR3 loop reads CASSSQGNNEQFF. CDR3 nucleotides: TGTGCCAGCAGCTCACAGGGGAACAATGAGCAGTTCTTC. Drawing the rest from reference TRBV5-5 and TRBJ2-1, the complete variable domain is DAGVTQSPTHLIKTRGQQVTLRCSPISGHKSVSWYQQVLGQGPQFIFQYYEKEERGRGNFPDRFSARQFPNYSSELNVNALLLGDSALYLCASSSQGNNEQFFGPGTRLTVL.